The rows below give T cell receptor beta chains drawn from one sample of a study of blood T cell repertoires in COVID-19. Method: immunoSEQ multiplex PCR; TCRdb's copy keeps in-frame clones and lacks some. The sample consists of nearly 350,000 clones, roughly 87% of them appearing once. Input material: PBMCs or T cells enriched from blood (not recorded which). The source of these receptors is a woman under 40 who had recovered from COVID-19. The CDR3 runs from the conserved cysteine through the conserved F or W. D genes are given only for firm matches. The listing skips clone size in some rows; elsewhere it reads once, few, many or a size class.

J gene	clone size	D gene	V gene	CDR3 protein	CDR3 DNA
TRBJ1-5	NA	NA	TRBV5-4	CASSPSPSRGNNQPQHF	TGTGCCAGCAGCCCATCCCCCAGCAGGGGCAACAATCAGCCCCAGCATTTT
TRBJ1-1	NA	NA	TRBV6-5	CASSYSGGRMNTEAFF	TGTGCCAGCAGTTACTCGGGGGGGAGAATGAACACTGAAGCTTTCTTT
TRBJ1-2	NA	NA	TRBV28	CASSQTTTEVNYGYTF	TGTGCCAGCAGTCAAACTACGACAGAGGTTAACTATGGCTACACCTTC
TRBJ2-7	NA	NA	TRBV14	CASSQVPLGAETYEQYF	TGTGCCAGCAGCCAAGTCCCCCTTGGGGCAGAAACCTACGAGCAGTACTTC
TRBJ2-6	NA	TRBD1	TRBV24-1	CATSDWKGQGVGGANVLTF	TGTGCCACCAGTGATTGGAAGGGACAGGGGGTCGGTGGGGCCAACGTCCTGACTTTC
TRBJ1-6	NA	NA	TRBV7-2	CASSSPGGVGSPLHF	TGTGCCAGCAGCTCCCCGGGGGGGGTGGGCTCACCCCTCCACTTT
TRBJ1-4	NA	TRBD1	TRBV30	CARTGTGNEKLFF	TGTGCCCGGACGGGGACAGGGAATGAAAAACTGTTTTTT
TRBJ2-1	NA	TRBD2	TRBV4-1	CASSQDKLAGGNEQFF	TGCGCCAGCAGCCAAGATAAACTAGCGGGGGGGAATGAGCAGTTCTTC
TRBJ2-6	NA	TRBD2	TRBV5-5	CASSPLAGAGANVLTF	TGTGCCAGCAGCCCTTTAGCGGGGGCTGGGGCCAACGTCCTGACTTTC
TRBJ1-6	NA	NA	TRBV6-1	CASSGLPGLGNSPLHF	TGTGCCAGCAGTGGACTACCGGGACTGGGAAATTCACCCCTCCACTTT
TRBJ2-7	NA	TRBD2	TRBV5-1	CASSPRLAGGVEQYF	TGCGCCAGCAGCCCGAGACTAGCGGGGGGCGTTGAGCAGTACTTC
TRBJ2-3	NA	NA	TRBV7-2	CASSLGQSTDTQYF	TGTGCCAGCAGCTTAGGCCAGAGCACAGATACGCAGTATTTT
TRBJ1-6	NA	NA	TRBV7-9	CASSPHQNRDMNSPLHF	TGTGCCAGCAGTCCCCATCAGAACCGGGATATGAATTCACCCCTCCACTTT
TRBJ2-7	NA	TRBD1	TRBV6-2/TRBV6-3	CASSSPPWTGHEQYF	TGTGCCAGCAGTTCCCCCCCCTGGACAGGGCACGAGCAGTACTTC
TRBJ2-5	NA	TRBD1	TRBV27	CASSLGSGGQETQYF	TGTGCCAGCAGCCTGGGGTCAGGGGGCCAAGAGACCCAGTACTTC
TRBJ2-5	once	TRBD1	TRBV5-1	CASSSGQGLQETQYF	TGCGCCAGCAGCTCCGGACAGGGGCTACAAGAGACCCAGTACTTC
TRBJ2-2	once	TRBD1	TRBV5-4	CASSLVAGGYTGELFF	TGTGCCAGCAGCTTGGTTGCAGGGGGATACACCGGGGAGCTGTTTTTT
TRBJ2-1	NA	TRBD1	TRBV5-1	CASTPGQGLGLSYNEQFF	TGCGCCAGCACCCCCGGACAGGGGCTTGGTTTATCCTACAATGAGCAGTTCTTC
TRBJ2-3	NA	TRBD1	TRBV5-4	CASSFAGGGTDTQYF	TGTGCCAGCAGCTTTGCAGGGGGAGGCACAGATACGCAGTATTTT
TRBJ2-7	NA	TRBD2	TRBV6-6	CASRETRGGNEQYF	TGTGCCAGCAGAGAGACTCGGGGGGGAAACGAGCAGTACTTC
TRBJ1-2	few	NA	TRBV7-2	CASSNRVYYGYTF	TGTGCCAGCAGCAACAGGGTCTACTATGGCTACACCTTC
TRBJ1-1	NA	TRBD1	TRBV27	CASRPDRVTLNTEAFF	TGTGCCAGCAGACCCGACAGGGTCACCTTGAACACTGAAGCTTTCTTT
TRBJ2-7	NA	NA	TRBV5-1	CASSFFYRARTYEQYF	TGCGCCAGCAGCTTTTTTTACAGGGCCCGGACCTACGAGCAGTACTTC
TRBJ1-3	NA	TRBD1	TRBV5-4	CASSPGDRGNTIYF	TGTGCCAGCAGCCCGGGGGACAGGGGAAACACCATATATTTT
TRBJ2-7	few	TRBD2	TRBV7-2	CASSFSAGVFEQYF	TGTGCCAGCAGCTTTTCGGCGGGGGTATTCGAGCAGTACTTC
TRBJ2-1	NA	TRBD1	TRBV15	CATSRPGQGEVEQFF	TGTGCCACCAGCAGACCGGGACAGGGAGAAGTTGAGCAGTTCTTC
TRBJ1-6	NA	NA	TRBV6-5	CASRPGGGHNSPLHF	TGTGCCAGCCGACCTGGGGGAGGGCATAATTCACCCCTCCACTTT
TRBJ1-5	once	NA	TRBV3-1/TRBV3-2	CASSQESGIGNQPQHF	TGTGCCAGCAGCCAAGAATCGGGGATAGGCAATCAGCCCCAGCATTTT
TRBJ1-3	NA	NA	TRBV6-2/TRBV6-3	CASSYAAGGRPTGNTIYF	TGTGCCAGCAGTTACGCCGCCGGTGGCAGGCCTACTGGAAACACCATATATTTT
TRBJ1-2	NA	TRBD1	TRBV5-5	CASSLGQGAYGYTF	TGTGCCAGCAGCTTGGGACAGGGGGCCTATGGCTACACCTTC
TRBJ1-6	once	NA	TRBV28	CASSFRGNSPLHF	TGTGCCAGCAGTTTTAGGGGGAATTCACCCCTCCACTTT
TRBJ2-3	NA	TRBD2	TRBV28	CASSSKGLGTSGGARDTQYF	TGTGCCAGCAGTTCCAAAGGCCTTGGGACTAGCGGGGGAGCCAGGGATACGCAGTATTTT
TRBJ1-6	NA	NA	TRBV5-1	CASSLTGTNSPLHF	TGCGCCAGCAGCTTGACAGGGACGAATTCACCCCTCCACTTT
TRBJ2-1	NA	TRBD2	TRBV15	CATSRGILAGGNNEQFF	TGTGCCACCAGCAGAGGGATTCTAGCGGGGGGGAACAATGAGCAGTTCTTC
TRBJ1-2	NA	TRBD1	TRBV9	CASSAPQGAGYGYTF	TGTGCCAGCAGCGCACCGCAGGGGGCCGGGTATGGCTACACCTTC
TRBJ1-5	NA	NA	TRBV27	CASSFRGFDQPQHF	TGTGCCAGCAGTTTTAGGGGTTTCGATCAGCCCCAGCATTTT
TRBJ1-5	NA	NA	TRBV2	CASSAQGRGQPQHF	TGTGCCAGCAGTGCACAGGGTCGGGGTCAGCCCCAGCATTTT
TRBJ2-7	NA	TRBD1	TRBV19	CASSIEGQSSYEQYF	TGTGCCAGTAGTATAGAGGGACAGAGCTCCTACGAGCAGTACTTC
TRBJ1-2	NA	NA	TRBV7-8	CASSPTVRHYGYTF	TGTGCCAGCAGCCCCACGGTACGCCACTATGGCTACACCTTC
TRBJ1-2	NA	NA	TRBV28	CASSLLPVNYGYTF	TGTGCCAGCAGTTTATTGCCAGTAAACTATGGCTACACCTTC
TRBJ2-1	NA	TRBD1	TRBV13	CASSSTVIDRGRGEQFF	TGTGCCAGCAGCTCAACTGTAATCGACAGGGGGCGCGGTGAGCAGTTCTTC
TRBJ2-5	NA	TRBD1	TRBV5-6	CASRPTGAPNQETQYF	TGTGCCAGCAGACCAACAGGGGCTCCTAACCAAGAGACCCAGTACTTC
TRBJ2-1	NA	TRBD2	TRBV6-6	CASSPLAGGPKLSNEQFF	TGTGCCAGCAGTCCACTAGCGGGGGGGCCAAAACTTTCAAATGAGCAGTTCTTC
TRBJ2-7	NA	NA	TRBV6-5	CASSYSSQGLGYEQYF	TGTGCCAGCAGTTACTCGAGCCAGGGGTTAGGCTACGAGCAGTACTTC
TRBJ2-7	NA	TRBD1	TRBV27	CASSTRDRASYEQYF	TGTGCCAGCAGTACCCGGGACAGGGCCTCCTACGAGCAGTACTTC
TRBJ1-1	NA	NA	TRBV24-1	CATSDPRATEAFF	TGTGCCACCAGTGACCCCAGGGCTACTGAAGCTTTCTTT
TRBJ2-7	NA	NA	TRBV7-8	CASSLAGLNEQYF	TGTGCCAGCAGCTTAGCTGGACTCAACGAGCAGTACTTC
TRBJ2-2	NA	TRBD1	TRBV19	CASSYDRDRGTTGELFF	TGTGCCAGTAGTTACGACCGGGACAGGGGGACCACCGGGGAGCTGTTTTTT
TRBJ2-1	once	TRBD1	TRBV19	CASSIGRQGANEQFF	TGTGCCAGTAGTATAGGGCGGCAGGGGGCTAATGAGCAGTTCTTC
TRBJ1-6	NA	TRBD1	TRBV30	CAWTPGTGVDSPLHF	TGTGCCTGGACCCCCGGGACAGGTGTGGATTCACCCCTCCACTTT
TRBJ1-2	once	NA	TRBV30	CAWSVVLAGASGGYTF	TGTGCCTGGAGTGTTGTCCTAGCGGGGGCTTCGGGAGGCTACACCTTC
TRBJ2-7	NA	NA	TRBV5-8	CASRNPTGQNIYEQYF	TGTGCCAGCAGGAACCCTACGGGACAAAATATCTACGAGCAGTACTTC
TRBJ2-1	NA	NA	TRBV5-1	CASSGGRRLTYNEQFF	TGCGCCAGCAGCGGAGGACGGAGATTAACCTACAATGAGCAGTTCTTC
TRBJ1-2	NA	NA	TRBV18	CASSRGEEQGGYTF	TGTGCCAGCTCACGGGGCGAAGAACAGGGTGGCTACACCTTC
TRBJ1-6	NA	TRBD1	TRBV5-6	CASSFRTTGNGAPLHF	TGTGCCAGCAGCTTCCGAACGACAGGGAACGGTGCACCCCTCCACTTT
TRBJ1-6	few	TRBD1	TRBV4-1	CASSLTDRVDSPLHF	TGCGCCAGCAGCCTCACGGACAGGGTAGATTCACCCCTCCACTTT
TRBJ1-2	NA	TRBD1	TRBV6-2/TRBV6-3	CASSSRGRGGYTF	TGTGCCAGCAGTAGCAGGGGGCGCGGTGGCTACACCTTC
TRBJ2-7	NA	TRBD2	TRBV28	CASSLFPLAGGTYEQYF	TGTGCCAGCAGTTTGTTTCCCCTAGCGGGGGGCACCTACGAGCAGTACTTC